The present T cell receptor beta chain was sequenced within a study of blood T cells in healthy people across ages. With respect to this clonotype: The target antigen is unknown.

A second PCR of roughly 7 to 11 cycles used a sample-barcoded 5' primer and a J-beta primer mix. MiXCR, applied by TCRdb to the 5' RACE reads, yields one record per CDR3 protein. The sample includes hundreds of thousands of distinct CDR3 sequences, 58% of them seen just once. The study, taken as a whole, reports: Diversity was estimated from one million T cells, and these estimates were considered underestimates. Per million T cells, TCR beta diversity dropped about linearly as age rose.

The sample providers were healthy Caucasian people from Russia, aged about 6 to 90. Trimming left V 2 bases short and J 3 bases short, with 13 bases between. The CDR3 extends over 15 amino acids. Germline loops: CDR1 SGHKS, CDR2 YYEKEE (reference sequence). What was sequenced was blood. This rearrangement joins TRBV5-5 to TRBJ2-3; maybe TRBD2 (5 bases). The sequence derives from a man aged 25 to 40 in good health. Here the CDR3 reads CASSFRVRDTDTQYF. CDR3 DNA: TGTGCCAGCAGCTTTCGGGTCCGGGATACAGATACGCAGTATTTT.